Each of the 14 T cell receptor beta chains below was sequenced from the same sample in a study of CD8+ T cells in alopecia areata. Regarding treatment: oral pan-JAK inhibitor, 5-10 mg twice daily. RNA was isolated and reverse transcribed to cDNA, the sequencing template. Repertoires were generated with immunoSEQ multiplex PCR, while TCRdb's copy carries only in-frame clones and drops some. In the table there are around 100,000 clones, 45% to 65% of which are singletons. Source: CD4+ T cells sorted from blood, taken at week 24, from a patient treated with tofacitinib. These receptors all come from a human donor with alopecia areata.

This clone was recorded only once. Additional DNA sequences in this sample encode the identical CDR3. J is TRBJ2-5 and V is TRBV5-1; D gene ambiguous. The V and J ends lost 3 bases and 2 bases respectively, with 8 bases between them. CDR1 is SGHRS and CDR2 is YFSETQ in the germline V gene. This CDR3 is built from 13 residues. In DNA, the CDR3 is TGCGCCAGCAGCTCAGGATTGCAAGAGACCCAGTACTTC. This codes for CASSSGLQETQYF.

In its sample, this clone was seen a few times. J is TRBJ2-2 and V is TRBV30; 7 bases agree with TRBD2. CDR1 is GTSNPN, CDR2 SVGIG, per germline (reference sequence). The CDR3 contains 15 residues. V gave up 2 bases and J gave up 2 bases; unmatched junction bases: 5. In DNA, the CDR3 is TGTGCCTGGAGTCGCAGCGGGGAAAACACCGGGGAGCTGTTTTTT. This sequence encodes CAWSRSGENTGELFF.

V gene TRBV18 combines with J gene TRBJ1-2; D is unresolved. The CDR3 totals 13 residues. The V gene's germline CDR1 is KGHSH and CDR2 LQKENI. Trimming cost V 2 bases and J 4 bases, with 8 bases left between them. CDR3 sequence: CASSPDSLYGYTF. CDR3 nucleotides: TGTGCCAGCTCACCAGATTCCCTCTATGGCTACACCTTC.

V and J are TRBV2 and TRBJ1-2; possible D gene TRBD1, 5 bases. V lost 9 bases, J lost 6 bases, and 23 bases lay in between. The CDR3 has 15 residues. Per germline, CDR1 SNHLY and CDR2 FYNNEI. The CDR3 spells CASWKMEGTVNGYTF. In DNA form, the CDR3 reads TGTGCCAGTTGGAAAATGGAGGGGACCGTAAATGGCTACACCTTC. Drawing the rest from reference TRBV2 and TRBJ1-2, the complete variable domain is EPEVTQTPSHQVTQMGQEVILRCVPISNHLYFYWYRQILGQKVEFLVSFYNNEISEKSEIFDDQFSVERPDGSNFTLKIRSTKLEDSAMYFCASWKMEGTVNGYTFGSGTRLTVV.

This clone showed up just a few times. The chain employs TRBV7-2 and TRBJ2-1; D might be TRBD1 (5 bases). The germline V gene has CDR1 SGHTA and CDR2 FQGNSA. This CDR3 region has 15 residues. Between the trimmed V and J ends, which lost 4 bases and 2 bases, there was a span of 12 bases. The CDR3 sequence is CASSSSSDTYNEQFF. The CDR3 DNA reads as TGTGCCAGCAGCTCGTCATCGGACACCTACAATGAGCAGTTCTTC.

In this sample, this clone turned up a few times. The chain carries TRBV4-3 and TRBJ2-6; the match to TRBD1 covers 8 bases. The CDR3 has 17 amino acids. The V gene's germline CDR1 is LGHNA and CDR2 YSLEER. With 1 base clipped from V and 4 bases from J, the junction kept 6 bases outside the gene matches. The CDR3 region has the DNA TGCGCCAGCAGCCAAGCCGTGACAGGGGCCGGGGCCAACGTCCTGACTTTC. This codes for CASSQAVTGAGANVLTF.

The chain carries TRBV7-8 and TRBJ2-4; tentatively, D is TRBD2 (5 bases). In germline, CDR1 is SGHVS, CDR2 FQNEAQ. This CDR3 contains 15 residues. V gave up 5 bases and J gave up 3 bases, with 14 bases separating them. The CDR3 nucleotides are TGTGCCAGCAGCCAAGCGGCTAGATTCAAAAACATTCAGTACTTC. It translates to CASSQAARFKNIQYF.

J is TRBJ2-3 and V is TRBV29-1, with a weak D call TRBD2 (7 bases). Trimming removed 7 bases from V and 7 bases from J, with 18 bases in between. Germline CDR1 and CDR2: SQVTM and ANQGSEA. CDR3 length: 13 amino acids. CDR3 residues: CSAWEGGSNTQYF. CDR3 DNA sequence: TGCAGCGCCTGGGAGGGGGGCTCGAATACGCAGTATTTT.

The CDR3 reads CAWSVFSGGAPLHF. In DNA form, the CDR3 reads TGTGCCTGGAGTGTATTTTCGGGGGGAGCACCCCTCCACTTT. This chain connects TRBV30 to TRBJ1-6; D is possibly TRBD1 (5 bases). The CDR3 runs 14 residues. Germline V lookup: CDR1 GTSNPN, CDR2 SVGIG (reference sequence). With 0 bases removed from V and 11 bases from J, the gap between germline ends came to 14 bases.

The J gene is TRBJ2-3, the V gene TRBV18; 7 bases align to TRBD2. This CDR3 contains 16 residues. Trimming cost V 2 bases and J 1 base; bases outside gene matches: 6. Germline V gives CDR1 KGHSH, CDR2 LQKENI. CDR3 bases: TGTGCCAGCTCACCAACGGGGGGATTTCGCACAGATACGCAGTATTTT. Its translation: CASSPTGGFRTDTQYF.

The V and J genes are TRBV2 and TRBJ2-3; no definite D call. CDR1 is SNHLY, CDR2 FYNNEI, per germline. This CDR3 has 14 amino acids. Between the trimmed V and J ends, which lost 3 bases and 3 bases, there was a span of 10 bases. This chain's CDR3 is CASSDSSATDTQYF. Here the CDR3 DNA reads TGTGCCAGCAGTGATAGTTCGGCAACAGATACGCAGTATTTT.

This clone came up many times. Germline and junction disagree at one end, which may indicate a read error. This chain joins TRBV10-3 and TRBJ2-5; D not certain. Germline values: CDR1 ENHRY, CDR2 SYGVKD. This CDR3 region has 13 residues. CDR3 nucleotides: TGTGCCAGCAGTTTCAGGAGAGAAGAGACCCAGTACTTC. It codes for CASSFRREETQYF.

The chain is built from TRBV2 and TRBJ1-2, with a tentative D call TRBD1 (5 bases). The V gene's germline CDR1 is SNHLY and CDR2 FYNNEI. V lost 3 bases and J lost 1, with 9 bases in between. CDR3 length: 14 residues. The CDR3 loop is CASSEAGRNYGYTF. In DNA form, the CDR3 reads TGTGCCAGCAGTGAGGCGGGGCGTAACTATGGCTACACCTTC.

The chain joins TRBV6-6 to TRBJ1-1, with 7 bases that match TRBD1. Germline assignment: CDR1 MNHNY and CDR2 SVGAGI (reference sequence). The V gene end was trimmed by 6 bases and the J gene end by 0 bases; junction bases not matched to a gene: 1. The CDR3 sequence is 13 residues long. CDR3 amino acids: CASRGTVNTEAFF. The CDR3 DNA reads as TGTGCCAGCAGGGGGACAGTGAACACTGAAGCTTTCTTT.